The present entry profiles one T cell receptor (beta chain) with its context. Its antigen remains unidentified. The sample comes from a study of T cells in localized non-small cell lung cancer. General observations from the study: An association was observed between higher blood T cell density and longer overall survival. In adjacent lung appeared a median around 55 of the top 100 tumor clones. Compared with tumor, uninvolved adjacent lung displayed greater T cell clonality, ranking highest overall. A single tumor region was sequenced, leaving heterogeneity possible.

The method was immunoSEQ multiplex PCR; TCRdb's version includes in-frame clones alone and lacks a portion of them. This table holds 65,000 to 80,000 clones, approximately 88% found once. There are 15 residues in the CDR3. Germline V lookup: CDR1 MGHDK, CDR2 SYGVNS. V gave up 2 bases and J gave up 4 bases, with 15 bases separating them. The chain joins TRBV25-1 to TRBJ2-7, with D perhaps given as TRBD1 or TRBD2 (5 bases each). Specimen: peripheral blood, collected before any cancer treatment. The source is a female donor older than 55 with stage I lung adenocarcinoma. The CDR3 nucleotides read TGTGCCAGCAGTGAAGTCGAGGGGTCGAAATACGAGCAGTACTTC. Its protein product is CASSEVEGSKYEQYF.